The 21 T cell receptor beta chains listed next were all sequenced from one sample in a study of read filtering for tumor transcriptome and immune sequencing. The library was built from 400 to 500 ng RNA with molecular barcoded adaptors for alpha/delta and beta/gamma chains. Via MiXCR, TCRdb re-called the reads, giving one row per CDR3 protein. The profile shows 30,000 to 45,000 distinct CDR3 sequences, about 13% of them singletons. The sequencing input was a population of CD138-negative cells sorted from bone marrow. The source of these receptors is a donor aged 40 or over with multiple myeloma.

The sample holds many counts of this clonotype. The chain is built from TRBV2 and TRBJ2-7, with unresolved D. V was cut by 6 bases and J by 0 bases, with 15 bases left in between. CDR1 is SNHLY and CDR2 is FYNNEI in the germline V gene. CDR3 length equals 15 residues. CDR3 in DNA: TGTGCCAGCAGGGGTGAAGCTGACTTCTCCTACGAGCAGTACTTC. It translates to CASRGEADFSYEQYF.

To note about this clonotype: A far larger clone is off by one base, so a read error is likely. The CDR3 does not end in the conserved phenylalanine or tryptophan, so this is likely a read error. The gene calls are TRBV5-4 and TRBJ2-3; 7 bases fit TRBD2. CDR3 size: 15 residues. With 7 bases clipped from V and 0 bases from J, the junction kept 8 bases outside the gene matches. Germline loops: CDR1 SGHNT, CDR2 YYREEE (reference sequence). DNA for the CDR3: TGTGCCAGCTCGATTTTGGGGGGGAGCACAGATACGCAGTATCTT. Its translation: CASSILGGSTDTQYL.

There are many counts of this clonotype. The gene calls are TRBV5-6 and TRBJ2-1; a possible D gene is TRBD1 (6 bases). In germline, CDR1 is SGHDT, CDR2 YYEEEE. Trimming took 0 bases from V and 2 from J, leaving 12 bases between them. CDR3 length: 16 residues. The CDR3 DNA sequence: TGTGCCAGCAGCTTGGTGCACAGGGAGCCCTACAATGAGCAGTTCTTC. It encodes CASSLVHREPYNEQFF.

Points on this clonotype: Here the CDR3 omits its conserved ending phenylalanine or tryptophan, so a read error is the likely source. J is TRBJ1-5 and V is TRBV6-1; the D gene is possibly TRBD1 (6 bases). Germline V gene lookup returns CDR1 MNHNS and CDR2 SASEGT. This CDR3 comprises 15 residues. The DNA for the CDR3 is TGTGCCAGCCTAAGGGGGGTCGGGGGCAATCAGTCCCAGCATTTA. Encoded protein: CASLRGVGGNQSQHL.

This clonotype was seen at least ten times. The chain employs TRBV10-2 and TRBJ2-7, with no clear D. The CDR3 consists of 14 residues. Germline V gives CDR1 WSHSY, CDR2 SAAADI. Between the trimmed V and J ends, which lost 2 bases and 2 bases, there was a span of 10 bases. The CDR3 DNA sequence: TGCGCCAGCAGTGAGAATCTAGATCCCTACGAGCAGTACTTC. As protein: CASSENLDPYEQYF.

This clonotype came up many times. V usage is TRBV11-3 and J usage is TRBJ2-7; the D gene is possibly TRBD1 (7 bases). This CDR3 comprises 15 residues. Trimming cost V 5 bases and J 2 bases, with 16 bases left between them. Germline V gives CDR1 SGHNT, CDR2 YENEEA. In DNA form, the CDR3 reads TGTGCCAGCAGCAGAGGGGGGACAGCAGCCTACGAGCAGTACTTC. This encodes CASSRGGTAAYEQYF.

By share, this clonotype ranks as medium-sized. The rearrangement links TRBV6-5 to TRBJ2-1, with TRBD1 identical over 11 bases. Germline trimming cut 6 bases from V and 4 bases from J; bases unmatched to any gene: 5. The CDR3 extends over 15 amino acids. Germline assignment: CDR1 MNHEY and CDR2 SVGAGI. The CDR3 DNA is TGTGCCAGCAGACCCGGGACAGGGGGTTACAATGAGCAGTTCTTC. Amino acid sequence: CASRPGTGGYNEQFF.

At least ten counts were recorded for this clonotype. The chain links TRBV5-1 to TRBJ2-7; D gene uncertain. V shed 4 bases and J shed 4 bases, with 12 bases lying between them. This CDR3 is 13 amino acids long. From germline, CDR1 is SGHRS and CDR2 YFSETQ. As DNA, the CDR3 is TGCGCCAGCAGCAGGGCTCTCCCTTACGAGCAGTACTTC. Encoded protein: CASSRALPYEQYF.

This clonotype was recorded at least ten times. This chain connects TRBV6-5 to TRBJ2-2, with TRBD2 matching over 7 bases. The germline gives CDR1 MNHEY, CDR2 SVGAGI. With V trimmed by 0 bases and J by 0 bases, 4 bases remained unmatched. The CDR3 totals 17 residues. In DNA, the CDR3 is TGTGCCAGCAGTTACTCTCGTGCGGGAGCGAACACCGGGGAGCTGTTTTTT. Encoded protein: CASSYSRAGANTGELFF.

This clonotype was detected ten times or more. The chain recombines TRBV6-6 with TRBJ2-3; D ambiguous. Germline lookup yields CDR1 MNHNY and CDR2 SVGAGI (reference sequence). The CDR3 covers 17 residues. Trimming left V 3 bases short and J 1 base short, with 17 bases between. The CDR3 region is CASSYRSGPSGTDTQYF. Written as DNA, the CDR3 is TGTGCCAGCAGTTATAGGTCTGGGCCCTCCGGCACAGATACGCAGTATTTT.

Ten or more counts support this clonotype. The chain couples TRBV5-1 to TRBJ2-1; D not resolved. Trimming left V 0 bases short and J 6 bases short, with 4 bases between. Germline V gene data show CDR1 as SGHRS and CDR2 as YFSETQ. There are 12 residues in the CDR3. CDR3 sequence reads: CASSLEGNEQFF. CDR3 nucleotides: TGCGCCAGCAGCTTGGAGGGCAATGAGCAGTTCTTC.

This clonotype was counted many times. V is TRBV19 and J is TRBJ2-1; weak D call: TRBD2 (6 bases). Trimming cost V 7 bases and J 9 bases, with 25 bases left between them. This CDR3 is 16 amino acids long. Looked up from germline, CDR1 is LNHDA and CDR2 is SQIVND (reference sequence). CDR3 in amino acids: CASTPPMVAGRPEQFF. In DNA, the CDR3 is TGTGCCAGTACCCCCCCCATGGTGGCGGGGAGGCCTGAGCAGTTCTTC.

This clonotype came up a few times. This rearrangement joins TRBV28 to TRBJ2-2, with TRBD1 matching over 9 bases. Per germline, CDR1 MDHEN and CDR2 SYDVKM. V trimming: 1 base; J trimming: 5 bases; junction bases outside the gene matches: 5. CDR3 length: 16 amino acids. The CDR3 nucleotides read TGTGCCAGCAGTTTATCCACCGGGACAGGGACCGGGGAGCTGTTTTTT. As protein: CASSLSTGTGTGELFF. Together with reference TRBV28 and TRBJ2-2, the CDR3 gives the full variable domain: DVKVTQSSRYLVKRTGEKVFLECVQDMDHENMFWYRQDPGLGLRLIYFSYDVKMKEKGDIPEGYSVSREKKERFSLILESASTNQTSMYLCASSLSTGTGTGELFFGEGSRLTVL.

This clonotype was seen at least ten times. The germline gene is not matched at one end of the junction; a read error may be the cause. CDR3 sequence (DNA): TGTGCCAGCGGGGGAGCTAAGGATGAGCAGCTCTTC. This codes for CASGGAKDEQLF. The genes are TRBV11-2 and TRBJ2-1; D may match TRBD1 or TRBD2 (5 bases each). This CDR3 comprises 12 residues. CDR1 is SGHAT, CDR2 FQNNGV, per germline.

The rearrangement uses TRBV28 and TRBJ2-2; TRBD1 matches at 10 bases. Germline V gene sequence: CDR1 MDHEN, CDR2 SYDVKM. CDR3 length equals 15 residues. The ends lost 6 bases at V and 5 bases at J; junction bases unmatched: 6. The CDR3 nucleotides are TGTGCCAGCAGGAGACAGGGGGCGCGGACCGGGGAGCTGTTTTTT. It codes for CASRRQGARTGELFF.

This clonotype was counted many times. The genes are TRBV5-8 and TRBJ1-4, with 9 bases matching TRBD1. V dropped 3 bases and J dropped 7; count of bases not matched to a gene: 4. This CDR3 contains 14 residues. Germline values: CDR1 SGHTS, CDR2 YDEGEE. Here the CDR3 reads CASSSGQGGEKLFF. Here the CDR3 DNA reads TGTGCCAGCAGCTCGGGACAGGGAGGTGAAAAACTGTTTTTT. The variable domain in full, with the rest retrieved from reference TRBV5-8 and TRBJ1-4, is EAGVTQSPTHLIKTRGQQATLRCSPISGHTSVYWYQQALGLGLQFLLWYDEGEERNRGNFPPRFSGRQFPNYSSELNVNALELEDSALYLCASSSGQGGEKLFFGSGTQLSVL.

Turning to this clonotype: With only one base between it and a far larger clone, this is likely a read error. This is likely a read error, given that the CDR3 carries no conserved phenylalanine or tryptophan at its end. The chain is built from TRBV6-5 and TRBJ1-5, with 8 bases fitting TRBD1. This CDR3 has 14 residues. After removal of 5 bases from V and 7 bases from J, the junction contained 7 bases not matched to a gene. Germline values: CDR1 MNHEY, CDR2 SVGAGI. The CDR3 DNA is TGTGCCAGCAGTGAATCAGGGGGCGGACAGCCCCAGCATCTT. Translating gives CASSESGGGQPQHL.

This clonotype was picked up a small number of times. At one end, the junction sequence differs from germline, possibly due to a read error. V gene TRBV29-1 combines with J gene TRBJ1-5; TRBD1 matches 7 bases. The CDR3 has 12 amino acids. Per the germline V gene, CDR1 is SQVTM and CDR2 is ANQGSEA. Here the CDR3 reads CSVGGGGQPQRF. CDR3 coding DNA: TGCAGCGTTGGAGGGGGCGGTCAGCCCCAGCGTTTT.

This clonotype has at least ten counts. This chain connects TRBV20-1 to TRBJ2-4; tentatively, D is TRBD1 or TRBD2 (5 bases each). The V and J ends lost 5 bases and 7 bases respectively, with 18 bases between them. The V gene's germline CDR1 is DFQATT and CDR2 SNEGSKA (reference sequence). There are 14 residues in the CDR3. CDR3 sequence (DNA): TGCAGTGCTTATACCGGGGCCCCCCGGAACATTCAGTACTTC. This encodes CSAYTGAPRNIQYF.

The genes are TRBV27 and TRBJ2-7, with D unresolved. This CDR3 is 14 amino acids long. Germline values: CDR1 MNHEY, CDR2 SMNVEV (reference sequence). Trimming left V 7 bases short and J 6 bases short, with 19 bases between. DNA for the CDR3: TGTGCCAGCACCCCGCGTCTTGGGATAGGCGAGCAGTACTTC. It translates to CASTPRLGIGEQYF.

This clonotype was counted at least ten times. The rearrangement joins TRBV20-1 to TRBJ2-3; 7 bases map to TRBD2. The CDR3 extends over 14 amino acids. Germline-derived CDR1 and CDR2 are DFQATT and SNEGSKA (reference sequence). V shed 3 bases, J shed 6 bases, and the junction held 9 bases outside the gene matches. This CDR3 is CSASILAALDTQYF. CDR3 nucleotides: TGCAGTGCTAGTATTCTAGCGGCCCTGGATACGCAGTATTTT.